These 30 T cell receptor beta chains were sequenced from one sample in a study of control samples from healthy donors and cancer patients. Sequenced by immunoSEQ multiplex PCR; TCRdb stores in-frame clones only, minus some. The sample lists 78,000 or so clones, roughly 84% seen once, with over 13% in the top ten. The sequenced material came from blood. The source of these receptors is a man aged 50-59 years in good health.

The chain combines TRBV5-5 with TRBJ1-2; the D gene is possibly TRBD1 (5 bases). The germline V and J ends were trimmed by 0 bases and 0 bases, with 15 bases remaining between them. This CDR3 is built from 17 residues. CDR1 SGHKS and CDR2 YYEKEE come from the germline V gene (reference sequence). CDR3 region: CASSLVIVGPSNYGYTF. Here the CDR3 DNA reads TGTGCCAGCAGCTTGGTCATAGTGGGGCCCTCTAACTATGGCTACACCTTC.

V is TRBV7-9 and J is TRBJ1-1; D uncertain. The ends were cut back, 4 bases at V and 2 bases at J, with 11 bases in the middle. CDR3 length: 14 amino acids. Germline V gene sequence: CDR1 SEHNR, CDR2 FQNEAQ (reference sequence). The CDR3 nucleotides read TGTGCCAGCAGCTCCCTCGAACGTAACACTGAAGCTTTCTTT. Its translation: CASSSLERNTEAFF.

J is TRBJ1-1 and V is TRBV3-1 (or the pseudogene TRBV3-2); 7 bases map to TRBD1. This CDR3 spans 14 amino acids. Unmatched junction bases numbered 4, after V lost 4 bases and J lost 2 bases. The V gene's germline CDR1 is LGHDT and CDR2 YNNKEL (reference sequence). The CDR3 coding sequence is TGTGCCAGCAGCCCCAGACAGGGTAACACTGAAGCTTTCTTT. Amino acids: CASSPRQGNTEAFF.

The gene calls are TRBV11-2 and TRBJ2-3; 7 bases are shared with TRBD1. Losses at the gene ends were 2 bases for V and 6 bases for J; bases not matched to a gene: 8. The V gene's germline CDR1 is SGHAT and CDR2 FQNNGV. The CDR3 spans 15 residues. The CDR3 DNA sequence: TGTGCCAGCAGCTTAAGACAGGGTACTTCTGATACGCAGTATTTT. Translated: CASSLRQGTSDTQYF.

The rearrangement joins TRBV29-1 to TRBJ2-2; D is possibly TRBD1 (6 bases). Looked up from germline, CDR1 is SQVTM and CDR2 is ANQGSEA. This CDR3 has 14 residues. Between the trimmed V and J ends, which lost 3 bases and 3 bases, there was a span of 11 bases. This CDR3 reads CSVDQGRDTGELFF. CDR3 nucleotide sequence: TGCAGCGTTGATCAGGGGCGCGACACCGGGGAGCTGTTTTTT.

The rearrangement links TRBV19 to TRBJ2-7; D possibly corresponds to TRBD1 (5 bases). Trimming left V 1 base short and J 4 bases short, with 8 bases between. This CDR3 is 13 amino acids long. Germline assignment: CDR1 LNHDA and CDR2 SQIVND (reference sequence). DNA for the CDR3: TGTGCCAGTAGTATAGTTGCAGGGTACGAGCAGTACTTC. Its protein product is CASSIVAGYEQYF.

The chain joins TRBV28 to TRBJ2-1, with a weak D call TRBD2 (5 bases). The CDR3 totals 13 residues. Trimming removed 8 bases from V and 0 bases from J, with 8 bases in between. CDR1 is MDHEN, CDR2 SYDVKM, per germline. CDR3 region: CASGGSSYNEQFF. The CDR3 region has the DNA TGTGCCAGCGGTGGGAGCTCCTACAATGAGCAGTTCTTC.

The rearrangement uses TRBV24-1 and TRBJ2-1; TRBD2 matches at 12 bases. With V trimmed by 4 bases and J by 2 bases, 8 bases remained unmatched. CDR1 and CDR2 (germline): KGHDR, SFDVKD. This CDR3 has 18 amino acids. In DNA form, the CDR3 reads TGTGCCACCAGTGACCCCGGACTAGCGGGACCTACCTACAATGAGCAGTTCTTC. Translating it yields CATSDPGLAGPTYNEQFF.

The genes are TRBV11-3 and TRBJ2-1; no clear D. Between the trimmed V and J ends, which lost 3 bases and 0 bases, there was a span of 3 bases. In germline, CDR1 is SGHNT, CDR2 YENEEA. The CDR3 sequence is 13 residues long. CDR3 DNA sequence: TGTGCCAGCAGCTTCTCCTCCTACAATGAGCAGTTCTTC. Encoded protein: CASSFSSYNEQFF.

This clone was detected only once. The CDR3 reads CASSPGQSLTGELFF. The CDR3, as DNA: TGTGCCAGCAGTCCCGGACAGTCCCTCACCGGGGAGCTGTTTTTT. The gene calls are TRBV6-5 and TRBJ2-2, with a weak D call TRBD1 (6 bases). The CDR3 consists of 15 residues. Germline-derived CDR1 and CDR2 are MNHEY and SVGAGI. V lost 5 bases, J lost 4 bases, and 14 bases lay in between.

This chain connects TRBV6-5 to TRBJ1-2, with D unclear. Germline loops: CDR1 MNHEY, CDR2 SVGAGI. The CDR3 loop spans 13 amino acids. The V and J ends lost 5 bases and 4 bases respectively, with 11 bases between them. CDR3 sequence reads: CASSQRRGYGYTF. The CDR3 DNA sequence: TGTGCCAGCAGTCAACGGCGGGGCTATGGCTACACCTTC.

V and J are TRBV27 and TRBJ2-7; TRBD2 agrees at 15 bases. Germline V lookup: CDR1 MNHEY, CDR2 SMNVEV (reference sequence). The CDR3 consists of 17 residues. The V and J ends lost 6 bases and 0 bases, in that order; junction bases with no gene match: 6. In DNA, the CDR3 is TGTGCCAGCAGAGGACTAGCGGGAGGGCCGAGCTCCTACGAGCAGTACTTC. This translates into CASRGLAGGPSSYEQYF.

V and J are TRBV2 and TRBJ2-3; TRBD2 is a possible D gene (6 bases). Per the germline V gene, CDR1 is SNHLY and CDR2 is FYNNEI. CDR3 length: 17 amino acids. V lost 5 bases and J 0 bases, leaving 18 bases between the germline ends. The CDR3: CASSSTSFVTSTDTQYF. The CDR3 nucleotides read TGTGCCAGCAGTTCTACTAGCTTCGTGACAAGCACAGATACGCAGTATTTT.

The V and J genes are TRBV7-2 and TRBJ2-5; 8 bases align to TRBD1. After removal of 3 bases from V and 2 bases from J, the junction contained 8 bases not matched to a gene. The CDR3 runs 16 residues. The germline gives CDR1 SGHTA, CDR2 FQGNSA. CDR3 nucleotide sequence: TGTGCCAGCAGCTTCGGAAGGACAGGGTGGCAAGAGACCCAGTACTTC. This gives the protein CASSFGRTGWQETQYF.

V is TRBV25-1 and J is TRBJ1-2, with D possibly being TRBD1 (5 bases). Trimming removed 0 bases at V and 8 bases at J, with 10 bases between. In germline, CDR1 is MGHDK, CDR2 SYGVNS. The CDR3 totals 13 residues. CDR3 in amino acids: CASSEYVGEGYTF. Written as DNA, the CDR3 is TGTGCCAGCAGTGAATATGTAGGGGAGGGCTACACCTTC.

This clone was seen only a few times. The chain carries TRBV6-1 and TRBJ2-3, with unresolved D. Germline V gene lookup returns CDR1 MNHNS and CDR2 SASEGT. The CDR3 loop spans 15 amino acids. V lost 1 base, J lost 0 bases, and 8 bases lay in between. CDR3 DNA sequence: TGTGCCAGCAGTGAAGACAGTACTAGCACAGATACGCAGTATTTT. The encoded protein is CASSEDSTSTDTQYF.

The rearrangement joins TRBV10-3 to TRBJ1-1; D not certain. The germline V gene encodes CDR1 ENHRY and CDR2 SYGVKD. V was pared by 4 bases and J by 1 base, with 7 bases between. This CDR3 has 13 residues. The CDR3 spells CAISVGENTEAFF. CDR3 DNA sequence: TGTGCCATCAGTGTTGGGGAGAACACTGAAGCTTTCTTT.

This clone showed up just a few times. This CDR3 is CASSSRSGANVLTF. The CDR3 nucleotides are TGTGCCAGCAGCTCTCGCTCTGGGGCCAACGTCCTGACTTTC. V usage is TRBV7-2 and J usage is TRBJ2-6, with no clear D. Germline V gene lookup returns CDR1 SGHTA and CDR2 FQGNSA. V was trimmed by 4 bases and J by 0 bases, leaving 4 bases between them. The CDR3 runs to 14 residues.

V is TRBV30 and J is TRBJ2-2, with unresolved D. The CDR3 totals 13 residues. V dropped 5 bases and J dropped 0 bases, with 7 bases sitting between them. The germline gives CDR1 GTSNPN, CDR2 SVGIG (reference sequence). The CDR3 sequence is CAWFPANTGELFF. The CDR3 nucleotides read TGTGCCTGGTTTCCAGCGAACACCGGGGAGCTGTTTTTT.

V usage is TRBV5-1 and J usage is TRBJ2-5; TRBD1 is a possible D gene (6 bases). The V end lost 0 bases, the J end lost 4 bases, and 19 bases lay between the germline ends. The CDR3 sequence is 17 residues long. In germline, CDR1 is SGHRS, CDR2 YFSETQ. DNA of the CDR3: TGCGCCAGCAGCTTGGCCCCAGTGGCAGGGGCCGGAGAGACCCAGTACTTC. This encodes CASSLAPVAGAGETQYF.

The chain employs TRBV24-1 and TRBJ2-2; tentatively, D is TRBD1 (5 bases). Germline CDR1 KGHDR, CDR2 SFDVKD. This CDR3 comprises 13 residues. The germline V and J ends were trimmed by 0 bases and 15 bases, with 13 bases remaining between them. The CDR3 DNA is TGTGCCACCAGTGATTTGCAGGCAGGGAAGATGTTTTTT. Encoded protein: CATSDLQAGKMFF.

The CDR3 DNA sequence: TGTGCCACCAGTCCAGCGGGAGGCCTCCAAGACAATGAGCAGTTCTTC. It yields the protein CATSPAGGLQDNEQFF. This chain uses TRBV24-1 with TRBJ2-1, with 9 positions matching TRBD2. The CDR3 has 16 amino acids. Germline CDR1 KGHDR, CDR2 SFDVKD. V shed 6 bases, J shed 5 bases, and the junction held 10 bases outside the gene matches.

The rearrangement links TRBV19 to TRBJ2-6; D ambiguous. Per germline, CDR1 LNHDA and CDR2 SQIVND (reference sequence). The CDR3 is 16 residues long. V lost 5 bases, J lost 2 bases, and 13 bases lay in between. The chain's CDR3 is CASSSKFSTGANVLTF. For the CDR3, the DNA is TGTGCCAGTAGTTCGAAGTTTTCAACTGGGGCCAACGTCCTGACTTTC.

The J gene is TRBJ1-6, the V gene TRBV7-2; no clear D. Trimming took 6 bases from V and 2 from J, leaving 11 bases between them. Germline loops: CDR1 SGHTA, CDR2 FQGNSA. The CDR3 has 15 amino acids. Written as DNA, the CDR3 is TGTGCCAGCAGTCCCCAAAGGGCCTATAATTCACCCCTCCACTTT. Its protein is CASSPQRAYNSPLHF.

V gene TRBV28 combines with J gene TRBJ1-4; no reliable D call. V lost 6 bases and J 7 bases, leaving 18 bases between the germline ends. The CDR3 spans 15 residues. Germline CDR1 and CDR2: MDHEN and SYDVKM. The DNA for the CDR3 is TGTGCCAGCAGCTCCGCGGAGGGTGGGCGTGAAAAACTGTTTTTT. Encoded protein: CASSSAEGGREKLFF.

The chain uses TRBV12-3 or TRBV12-4 and TRBJ2-7; no reliable D call. CDR3 length equals 11 residues. The germline V and J ends were trimmed by 6 bases and 6 bases, with 9 bases remaining between them. The CDR3 DNA follows: TGTGCCAGCAGCCAGGTGGGCGAGCAGTACTTC. Translation: CASSQVGEQYF.

The chain carries TRBV3-1 (or the pseudogene TRBV3-2) and TRBJ2-1, with 8 positions matching TRBD2. Losses at the gene ends were 4 bases for V and 2 bases for J; bases not matched to a gene: 7. The CDR3 sequence is 16 residues long. CDR1 is LGHDT, CDR2 YNNKEL, per germline (reference sequence). DNA of the CDR3: TGTGCCAGCAGCCCTCATACTAGCGGAACCTACAATGAGCAGTTCTTC. It is translated as CASSPHTSGTYNEQFF.

This clone was detected only once. The chain recombines TRBV4-3 with TRBJ2-7; D is unclear. Germline CDR1 reads LGHNA; CDR2 reads YSLEER. V lost 1 base and J 2 bases, leaving 18 bases between the germline ends. The CDR3 spans 17 residues. The CDR3 loop is CASSQVGQVGLTYEQYF. In DNA form, the CDR3 reads TGCGCCAGCAGCCAAGTAGGGCAGGTGGGCCTAACCTACGAGCAGTACTTC.

Note on this clone: The junction and the germline gene differ at one end; a read error may be behind it. The chain links TRBV6-5 to TRBJ2-1; D call uncertain. The CDR3 covers 12 residues. Germline V gene data show CDR1 as MNHEY and CDR2 as SVGAGI. CDR3: CAGSRVLDEQFF. In DNA form, the CDR3 reads TGTGCCGGCAGTAGAGTCTTGGATGAGCAGTTCTTC.

The chain's CDR3 is CASSEVNMGKPQHF. The CDR3 DNA reads as TGTGCCAGCAGTGAAGTAAACATGGGCAAGCCCCAGCATTTT. The rearrangement joins TRBV6-1 to TRBJ1-5; D gene uncertain. The V and J ends lost 1 base and 8 bases respectively, with 12 bases between them. The CDR3 contains 14 residues. The V gene's germline CDR1 is MNHNS and CDR2 SASEGT.